These 13 T cell receptor beta chains were all obtained from the same sample, sequenced in a study of blood T cell repertoires in COVID-19. Data came from immunoSEQ multiplex PCR; TCRdb stores just in-frame clones and leaves some out. The profile shows 650,000 to 800,000 clones, more than 80% of them singletons. Sequencing was done on a sample of peripheral blood. The source is a woman aged 18-29 years with acute or convalescent COVID-19.

The chain employs TRBV6-2 or TRBV6-3 and TRBJ2-7; 9 positions match TRBD2. J lost 0 bases, V lost 4 bases, and 7 bases had no gene match. From germline, CDR1 is MNHEY and CDR2 SVGEGT. The CDR3 has 16 residues. CDR3 coding DNA: TGTGCCAGCAGTTCACGAGCGGGGGGAAGCTCCTACGAGCAGTACTTC. Amino acid sequence: CASSSRAGGSSYEQYF.

The chain carries TRBV6-2 or TRBV6-3 and TRBJ2-1; 9 bases map to TRBD1. The CDR3 extends over 15 amino acids. The germline V gene encodes CDR1 MNHEY and CDR2 SVGEGT. The V and J ends lost 2 bases and 6 bases, in that order; junction bases with no gene match: 5. The CDR3 DNA is TGTGCCAGCAGTTACGAGGACAGGGGTTTCAATGAGCAGTTCTTC. Protein product: CASSYEDRGFNEQFF.

J is TRBJ1-1 and V is TRBV12-3 or TRBV12-4; D might be TRBD1 (5 bases). The CDR3 runs to 13 residues. With 11 bases removed from V and 4 bases from J, the gap between germline ends came to 17 bases. The CDR3 region is CAQKRGLSTEAFF. The CDR3 region has the DNA TGTGCCCAGAAGAGGGGACTTTCCACTGAAGCTTTCTTT.

The rearrangement links TRBV6-5 to TRBJ1-2, with D hard to call. Per germline, CDR1 MNHEY and CDR2 SVGAGI. The CDR3 length is 14 residues. Trimming removed 0 bases at V and 4 bases at J, with 9 bases between. CDR3 residues: CASSYSSVTYGYTF. DNA for the CDR3: TGTGCCAGCAGTTACTCGAGCGTGACCTATGGCTACACCTTC.

This clone was detected only once. The chain combines TRBV4-3 with TRBJ1-1; weak D call: TRBD1 (5 bases). The CDR3 spans 14 residues. The V end was cut by 1 base, the J end by 4 bases, with 10 bases between. Germline assignment: CDR1 LGHNA and CDR2 YSLEER. DNA of the CDR3: TGCGCCAGCAGCCAAGTCGGGGGATTCACTGAAGCTTTCTTT. This gives the protein CASSQVGGFTEAFF.

This chain links TRBV27 with TRBJ2-2; D might be TRBD1 (6 bases). CDR3 size: 12 residues. Germline CDR1 MNHEY, CDR2 SMNVEV (reference sequence). Trimming shortened V by 6 bases and J by 6 bases, and 8 bases separated the two germline ends. The CDR3, as DNA: TGTGCCAGCAGCAGGGGTGCCGGGGAGCTGTTTTTT. Translating it yields CASSRGAGELFF.

The chain joins TRBV27 to TRBJ2-7; 9 nucleotides agree with TRBD1. V shed 10 bases and J 6 bases; nucleotides not matched to a gene: 4. The CDR3 has 11 amino acids. CDR1 is MNHEY and CDR2 is SMNVEV in the germline V gene (reference sequence). The CDR3 spells CAIGQGLEQYF. The CDR3 DNA sequence: TGTGCCATCGGACAGGGGCTCGAGCAGTACTTC.

This sequence joins TRBV30 and TRBJ2-1, with 7 bases that match TRBD1. The trim removed 3 bases at V and 6 bases at J, leaving 5 bases unmatched. The CDR3 loop spans 13 amino acids. Germline V gives CDR1 GTSNPN, CDR2 SVGIG (reference sequence). CDR3 DNA sequence: TGTGCCTGGAGGGGACAGAGGTTCAATGAGCAGTTCTTC. Translating it yields CAWRGQRFNEQFF. Complete variable domain (other parts from reference TRBV30 and TRBJ2-1): SQTIHQWPATLVQPVGSPLSLECTVEGTSNPNLYWYRQAAGRGLQLLFYSVGIGQISSEVPQNLSASRPQDRQFILSSKKLLLSDSGFYLCAWRGQRFNEQFFGPGTRLTVL.

This clone was observed a few times. V is TRBV4-3 and J is TRBJ1-3; 10 bases fit TRBD1. From germline, CDR1 is LGHNA and CDR2 YSLEER. This CDR3 has 14 amino acids. Trimming removed 4 bases from V and 6 bases from J; junction bases left unmatched: 3. CDR3 DNA sequence: TGCGCCAGCAGCCTCGACAGGGGGCTAAACACCATATATTTT. This gives the protein CASSLDRGLNTIYF.

The chain combines TRBV4-1 with TRBJ1-2; possibly TRBD1 for D (6 bases). CDR1 is MGHRA, CDR2 YSYEKL, per germline. V was trimmed by 6 bases and J by 7 bases, leaving 18 bases between them. This CDR3 spans 14 amino acids. CDR3: CASSQAGGLSGYTF. The CDR3 nucleotides are TGCGCCAGCAGTCAGGCCGGGGGGCTCAGTGGCTACACCTTC.

V usage is TRBV6-6 and J usage is TRBJ1-6; no clear D gene. Deletions cut 8 bases from V and 0 bases from J, with 5 bases between. Germline-derived CDR1 and CDR2 are MNHNY and SVGAGI (reference sequence). CDR3 length: 13 residues. The CDR3 spells CASGSSYNSPLHF. The CDR3 DNA reads TGTGCCAGCGGGAGCTCCTATAATTCACCCCTCCACTTT.

The V gene is TRBV19, the J gene TRBJ1-1; TRBD1 agrees at 9 bases. V lost 1 base, J lost 6 bases, and 3 bases stayed unmatched. CDR3 length: 14 residues. Per the germline V gene, CDR1 is LNHDA and CDR2 is SQIVND (reference sequence). CDR3: CASSIGTGESEAFF. DNA for the CDR3: TGTGCCAGTAGTATAGGGACAGGGGAGTCTGAAGCTTTCTTT.

This clone occurred once. The chain combines TRBV2 with TRBJ1-6, with D unclear. V gave up 7 bases and J gave up 8 bases, with 21 bases separating them. Germline V gene data show CDR1 as SNHLY and CDR2 as FYNNEI. The CDR3 is 16 amino acids. The CDR3 is CASTPGGGLQYSPLHF. CDR3 nucleotide sequence: TGTGCCAGCACCCCCGGAGGTGGCCTCCAATATTCACCCCTCCACTTT. Combining the CDR3 with reference TRBV2 and TRBJ1-6 gives the whole variable domain EPEVTQTPSHQVTQMGQEVILRCVPISNHLYFYWYRQILGQKVEFLVSFYNNEISEKSEIFDDQFSVERPDGSNFTLKIRSTKLEDSAMYFCASTPGGGLQYSPLHFGNGTRLTVT.